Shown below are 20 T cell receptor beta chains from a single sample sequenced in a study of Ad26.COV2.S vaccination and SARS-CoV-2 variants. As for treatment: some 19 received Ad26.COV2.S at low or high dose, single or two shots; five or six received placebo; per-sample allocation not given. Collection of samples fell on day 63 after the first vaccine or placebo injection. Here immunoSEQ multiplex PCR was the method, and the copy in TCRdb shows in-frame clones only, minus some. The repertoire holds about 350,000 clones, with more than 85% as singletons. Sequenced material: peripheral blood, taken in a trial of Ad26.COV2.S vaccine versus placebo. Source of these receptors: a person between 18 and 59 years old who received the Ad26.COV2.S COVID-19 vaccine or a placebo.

CDR3 sequence: CSVVGLAASYEQYF. The CDR3 DNA reads as TGCAGCGTTGTGGGACTAGCGGCCTCCTACGAGCAGTACTTC. This rearrangement joins TRBV29-1 to TRBJ2-7; TRBD2 aligns across 11 bases. Germline V gives CDR1 SQVTM, CDR2 ANQGSEA. This CDR3 is built from 14 residues. The V gene end was trimmed by 4 bases and the J gene end by 0 bases; junction bases not matched to a gene: 2.

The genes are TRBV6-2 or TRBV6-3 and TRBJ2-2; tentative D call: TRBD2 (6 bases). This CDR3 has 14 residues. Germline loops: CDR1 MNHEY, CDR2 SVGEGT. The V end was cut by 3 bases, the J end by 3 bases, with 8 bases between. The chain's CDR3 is CASSYPSDTGELFF. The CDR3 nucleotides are TGTGCCAGCAGTTATCCTAGCGACACCGGGGAGCTGTTTTTT.

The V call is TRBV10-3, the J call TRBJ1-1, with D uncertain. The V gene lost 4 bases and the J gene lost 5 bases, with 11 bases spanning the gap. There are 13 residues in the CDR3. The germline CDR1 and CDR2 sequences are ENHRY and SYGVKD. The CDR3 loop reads CAISAGDDTEAFF. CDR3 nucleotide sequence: TGTGCCATCAGTGCTGGGGATGATACTGAAGCTTTCTTT.

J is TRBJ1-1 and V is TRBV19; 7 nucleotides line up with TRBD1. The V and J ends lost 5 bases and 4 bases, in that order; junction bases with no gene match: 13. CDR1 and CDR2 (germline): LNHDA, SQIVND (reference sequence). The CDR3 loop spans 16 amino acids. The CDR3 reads CASSDPGQPRGTEAFF. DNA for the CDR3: TGTGCCAGTAGTGACCCGGGACAGCCCCGGGGCACTGAAGCTTTCTTT.

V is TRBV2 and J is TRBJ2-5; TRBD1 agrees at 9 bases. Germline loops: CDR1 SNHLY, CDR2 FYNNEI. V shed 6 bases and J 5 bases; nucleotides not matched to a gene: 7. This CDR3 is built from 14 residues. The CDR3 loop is CASRAGTGRETQYF. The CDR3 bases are TGTGCCAGCAGGGCCGGGACAGGGAGGGAGACCCAGTACTTC.

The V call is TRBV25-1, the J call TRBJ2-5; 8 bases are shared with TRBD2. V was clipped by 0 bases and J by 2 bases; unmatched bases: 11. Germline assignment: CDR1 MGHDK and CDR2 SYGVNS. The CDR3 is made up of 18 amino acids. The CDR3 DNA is TGTGCCAGCAGTGAATATTTCGGCCTAGCGGGTTTGCAAGAGACCCAGTACTTC. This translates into CASSEYFGLAGLQETQYF.

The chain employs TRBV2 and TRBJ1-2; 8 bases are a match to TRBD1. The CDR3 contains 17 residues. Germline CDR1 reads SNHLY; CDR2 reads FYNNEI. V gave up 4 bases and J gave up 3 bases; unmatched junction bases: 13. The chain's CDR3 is CASSARPGQGEDYGYTF. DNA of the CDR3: TGTGCCAGCAGTGCGCGGCCAGGACAGGGTGAGGACTATGGCTACACCTTC.

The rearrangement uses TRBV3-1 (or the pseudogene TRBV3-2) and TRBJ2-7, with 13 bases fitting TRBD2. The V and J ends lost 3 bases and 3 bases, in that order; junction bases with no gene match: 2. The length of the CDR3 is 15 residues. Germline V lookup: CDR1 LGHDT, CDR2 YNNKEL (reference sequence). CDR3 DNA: TGTGCCAGCAGCCAGGGACTAGCGGGGAACTACGAGCAGTACTTC. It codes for CASSQGLAGNYEQYF.

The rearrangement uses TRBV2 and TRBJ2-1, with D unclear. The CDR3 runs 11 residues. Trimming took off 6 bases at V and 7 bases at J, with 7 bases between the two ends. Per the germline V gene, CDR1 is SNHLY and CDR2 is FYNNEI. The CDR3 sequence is CASSSYNEQFF. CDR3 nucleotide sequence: TGTGCCAGCAGCTCTTATAATGAGCAGTTCTTC.

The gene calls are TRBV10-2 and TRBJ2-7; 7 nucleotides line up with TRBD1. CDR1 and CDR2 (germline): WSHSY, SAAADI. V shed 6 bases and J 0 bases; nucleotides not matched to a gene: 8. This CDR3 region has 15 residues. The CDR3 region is CASRAGGTSSYEQYF. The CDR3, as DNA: TGCGCCAGCAGGGCAGGGGGAACTTCCTCCTACGAGCAGTACTTC.

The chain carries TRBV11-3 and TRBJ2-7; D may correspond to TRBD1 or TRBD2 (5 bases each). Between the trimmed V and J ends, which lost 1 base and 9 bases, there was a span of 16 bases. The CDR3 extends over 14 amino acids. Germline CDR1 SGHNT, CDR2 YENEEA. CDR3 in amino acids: CASSLAWQGDGQYF. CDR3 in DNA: TGTGCCAGCAGCTTAGCGTGGCAGGGAGACGGGCAGTACTTC.

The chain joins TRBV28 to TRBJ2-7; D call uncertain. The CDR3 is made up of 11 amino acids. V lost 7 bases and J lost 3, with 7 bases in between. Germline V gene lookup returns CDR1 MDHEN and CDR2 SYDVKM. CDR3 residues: CASKGDYEQYF. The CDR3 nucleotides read TGTGCCAGCAAGGGTGACTACGAGCAGTACTTC.

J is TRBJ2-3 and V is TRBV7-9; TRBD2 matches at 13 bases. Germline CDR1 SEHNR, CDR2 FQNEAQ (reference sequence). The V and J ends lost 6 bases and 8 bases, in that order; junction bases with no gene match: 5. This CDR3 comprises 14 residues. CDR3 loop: CASRTSGRIGTQYF. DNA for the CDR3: TGTGCCAGCAGGACTAGCGGGAGGATAGGTACGCAGTATTTT.

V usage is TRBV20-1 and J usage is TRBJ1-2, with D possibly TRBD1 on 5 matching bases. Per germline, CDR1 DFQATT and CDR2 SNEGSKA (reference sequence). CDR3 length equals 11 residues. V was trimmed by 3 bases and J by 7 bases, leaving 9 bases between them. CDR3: CSARGGFGYTF. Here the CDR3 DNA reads TGCAGTGCTAGGGGGGGTTTTGGCTACACCTTC.

The CDR3 DNA sequence: TGTGCCAGCAGCCCGGTCTACGGATATCCTAACTATGGCTACACCTTC. Protein: CASSPVYGYPNYGYTF. The chain couples TRBV14 to TRBJ1-2; D gene ambiguous. V dropped 4 bases and J dropped 0 bases, with 15 bases sitting between them. The CDR3 has 16 residues. Germline CDR1 SGHDN, CDR2 FVKESK.

CDR3 sequence reads: CASSLVDGMNTEAFF. The CDR3, as DNA: TGTGCCAGCAGCTTGGTAGACGGCATGAACACTGAAGCTTTCTTT. The chain recombines TRBV5-8 with TRBJ1-1; D call uncertain. Looked up from germline, CDR1 is SGHTS and CDR2 is YDEGEE. V was pared by 0 bases and J by 0 bases, with 9 bases between. The CDR3 has 15 amino acids.

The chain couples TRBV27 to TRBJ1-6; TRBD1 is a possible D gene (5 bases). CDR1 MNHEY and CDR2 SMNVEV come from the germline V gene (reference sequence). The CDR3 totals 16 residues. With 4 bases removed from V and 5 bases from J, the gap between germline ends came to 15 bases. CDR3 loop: CASSSTGQGDNSPLHF. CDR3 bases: TGTGCCAGCAGTTCTACTGGGCAGGGAGATAATTCACCCCTCCACTTT.

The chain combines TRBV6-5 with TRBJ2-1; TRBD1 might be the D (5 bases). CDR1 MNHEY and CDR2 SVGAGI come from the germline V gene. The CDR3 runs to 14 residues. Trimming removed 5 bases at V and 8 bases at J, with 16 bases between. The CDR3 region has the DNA TGTGCCAGCAGTCCCGCCCTGGCCAGGGATGAGCAGTTCTTC. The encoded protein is CASSPALARDEQFF.

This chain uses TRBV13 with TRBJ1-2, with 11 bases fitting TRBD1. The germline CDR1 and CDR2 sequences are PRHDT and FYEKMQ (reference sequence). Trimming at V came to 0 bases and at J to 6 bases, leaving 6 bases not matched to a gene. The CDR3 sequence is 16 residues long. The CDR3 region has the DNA TGTGCCAGCAGCTTAGGCCCGCGGGGACAGGGGGATGGCTACACCTTC. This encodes CASSLGPRGQGDGYTF.

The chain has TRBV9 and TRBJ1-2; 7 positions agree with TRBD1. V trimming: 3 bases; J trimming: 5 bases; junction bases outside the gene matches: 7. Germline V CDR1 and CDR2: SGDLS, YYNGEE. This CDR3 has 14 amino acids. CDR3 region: CASSAGTAAYGYTF. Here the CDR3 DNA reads TGTGCCAGCAGCGCAGGGACAGCAGCTTATGGCTACACCTTC.